This is a list of T cell receptor beta chains from one sample in a study of blood T cell repertoires in COVID-19. Libraries were prepared by immunoSEQ multiplex PCR; TCRdb keeps only in-frame clonotypes and omits some of them. In the table there are fewer than 150,000 clones, around 78% of which are singletons. Sequencing input: peripheral blood. Source of these receptors: a human donor in a cohort sampled during active COVID-19. CDR3s include the opening cysteine and the closing phenylalanine or tryptophan. A D gene is named only where the DNA matches it firmly. Expanded clones are given a class, and other clones once, few, many or no size at all.

>.|TRBV5-6|TRBJ1-6|.
TGTGCCAGCACCCGGGGGGGAGGACTTTCACCCCTCCACTTT
CASTRGGGLSPLHF
>.|TRBV5-1|TRBJ2-5|TRBD2
TGCGCCAGCAGCCTCCGACTAGCGGGGGGCTTAACTCAAGAGACCCAGTACTTC
CASSLRLAGGLTQETQYF
>few|TRBV6-5|TRBJ2-2|.
TGTGCCAGTAGTACAGGGTTAGGCGGGGAGCTGTTTTTT
CASSTGLGGELFF
>.|TRBV10-2|TRBJ2-7|.
TGCGCCAGCAGTGTGCAGGGGGGAATAAACGAGCAGTACTTC
CASSVQGGINEQYF
>.|TRBV11-2|TRBJ2-5|TRBD2
TGTGCCAGCAGCTTAGACGGGGGGGCCGGGGAGACCCAGTACTTC
CASSLDGGAGETQYF
>.|TRBV6-5|TRBJ1-1|TRBD1
TGTGCCAGCAGTTCTGGACAGGGCACTGAAGCTTTCTTT
CASSSGQGTEAFF
>.|TRBV4-1|TRBJ2-4|TRBD2
TGCGCCAGCAGCCATCCCGGGGACTACTCCAAAAACATTCAGTACTTC
CASSHPGDYSKNIQYF
>.|TRBV10-3|TRBJ1-3|TRBD1
TGTGCCTCAGGGGGCACTGGAAACACCATATATTTT
CASGGTGNTIYF
>few|TRBV29-1|TRBJ2-5|.
TGCAGCTCGGGGCGACAAGAGACCCAGTACTTC
CSSGRQETQYF
>.|TRBV7-6|TRBJ2-5|TRBD2
TGTGCCAGCAGCTACCCTATTATGGGGACTAGCGGGGACCAAGAGACCCAGTACTTC
CASSYPIMGTSGDQETQYF
>few|TRBV9|TRBJ2-7|.
TGTGCCAGCAGCGTAGGACTAGGGGTTCGGTACGAGCAGTACTTC
CASSVGLGVRYEQYF
>.|TRBV4-1|TRBJ2-5|.
TGCGCCAGCAGCCAGGTCTCGGAGGGAGAGACCCAGTACTTC
CASSQVSEGETQYF
>.|TRBV18|TRBJ2-4|.
TGTGCCAGCTCACCATCGAGAGAAAACATTCAGTACTTC
CASSPSRENIQYF
>.|TRBV5-1|TRBJ2-7|.
TGCGCCAGCAGCGCCATACAGGATAGCTCCTACGAGCAGTACTTC
CASSAIQDSSYEQYF
>few|TRBV5-4|TRBJ1-6|.
TGTGCCAGCAGTTCAGGTGTGGAATCCTATAATTCACCCCTCCACTTT
CASSSGVESYNSPLHF
>once|TRBV27|TRBJ1-3|.
TGTGCCAGCAGTTCCGGACAGACCGGAAACACCATATATTTT
CASSSGQTGNTIYF
>few|TRBV5-4|TRBJ2-3|TRBD1
TGTGCCAGCAGCTTGGACAGGGGTCCCACAGATACGCAGTATTTT
CASSLDRGPTDTQYF
>.|TRBV5-1|TRBJ2-3|TRBD2
TGCGCCAGCAGCCCGGGACTAGCCACAGATACGCAGTATTTT
CASSPGLATDTQYF
>once|TRBV5-1|TRBJ1-5|.
TGCGCCAGCAGCTTGGCGGAGGGTCTCCAGCCCCAGCATTTT
CASSLAEGLQPQHF
>.|TRBV30|TRBJ1-4|TRBD1
TGTGCCTGGAGTAGCGCCGACAGGGGGGGAGAAAAACTGTTTTTT
CAWSSADRGGEKLFF
>once|TRBV2|TRBJ2-6|TRBD1
TGTGCCAGCAAGGGACAGGGGTACTCTGGGGCCAACGTCCTGACTTTC
CASKGQGYSGANVLTF
>.|TRBV5-4|TRBJ2-2|.
TGTGCCAGTCAGCTGCAGGTCACCGGGGAGCTGTTTTTT
CASQLQVTGELFF
>.|TRBV9|TRBJ2-3|TRBD1
TGTGCCAGCAGCCAGAGACAGGGGATGGGCACAGATACGCAGTATTTT
CASSQRQGMGTDTQYF
>few|TRBV6-5|TRBJ1-6|.
TGTGCCAGCAGCGCCTTTACTTCTAATTCACCCCTCCACTTT
CASSAFTSNSPLHF
>many|TRBV7-9|TRBJ1-2|TRBD1
TGTGCCAGCAGCTTAACAGGGGGCGATGGCTACACCTTC
CASSLTGGDGYTF
>.|TRBV9|TRBJ1-5|TRBD1
TGTGCCAGCAGCATGGGACAGGGGATTCAGCCCCAGCATTTT
CASSMGQGIQPQHF
>.|TRBV5-1|TRBJ2-3|TRBD2
TGCGCCAGCAGCTTGGCACTAGCGGTTTCTGATACGCAGTATTTT
CASSLALAVSDTQYF
>.|TRBV12-3/TRBV12-4|TRBJ1-1|TRBD1
TGTGCCAGCAGTGCTCCGGGACAGTCTGAAGCTTTCTTT
CASSAPGQSEAFF
>.|TRBV7-9|TRBJ2-5|.
TGTGCCAGCAGCTCCGGTGGCGGTGCGGGGGCTCAAGAGACCCAGTACTTC
CASSSGGGAGAQETQYF
>.|TRBV3-1/TRBV3-2|TRBJ1-4|.
TGTGCCAGCAGCTCTAATAGAGGGGGAACTAATGAAAAACTGTTTTTT
CASSSNRGGTNEKLFF
>.|TRBV6-1|TRBJ2-3|TRBD2
TGTGCCAGCAGTGAAAGGGGGACTAGCGGCACAGATACGCAGTATTTT
CASSERGTSGTDTQYF
>.|TRBV5-1|TRBJ1-1|TRBD1
TGCGCCAGCAGCTCGTACAGGGGGAACACTGAAGCTTTCTTT
CASSSYRGNTEAFF
>.|TRBV11-2|TRBJ1-3|.
TGTGCCAGCAGCTTACCTGGGCCAGGAAACACCATATATTTT
CASSLPGPGNTIYF
>once|TRBV11-2|TRBJ2-7|TRBD2
TGTGCCAGCAGCTTAGTTCCGGCGGGGGGCTCCTACGAGCAGTACTTC
CASSLVPAGGSYEQYF
>.|TRBV5-4|TRBJ2-3|.
TGTGCCAGCAGCTTGGCAGGGAGGGGGTGGACAGATACGCAGTATTTT
CASSLAGRGWTDTQYF
>.|TRBV6-5|TRBJ1-1|.
TGTGCCAGCAGGGTACAGAAGAACACTGAAGCTTTCTTT
CASRVQKNTEAFF
>.|TRBV19|TRBJ2-7|.
TGTGCCAGTAGTAACGAGATATCTAGCTACGAGCAGTACTTC
CASSNEISSYEQYF
>.|TRBV12-5|TRBJ1-3|.
TGTGCTAGTGGCCCCGGGGGGAACTCTGGAAACACCATATATTTT
CASGPGGNSGNTIYF